This TCR beta chain is from a study of blood T cell repertoires in COVID-19. Cohort placement rested on clinical history that participants reported themselves. V gave up 0 bases and J gave up 7 bases, with 12 bases separating them. The CDR3 has 15 residues. Germline-derived CDR1 and CDR2 are KGHSH and LQKENI. This clone occurred a few times. This table comes from immunoSEQ multiplex PCR, and its TCRdb copy is limited to in-frame clones, with some not included. The sample records over 250,000 clones, over 85% being singletons. The genes are TRBV18 and TRBJ2-2; TRBD1 might be the D (6 bases). The sequenced sample consisted of PBMCs or T cells enriched from blood (not recorded which). The sequence came from an older woman who had recovered from COVID-19. The CDR3 DNA follows: TGTGCCAGCTCACCACCCGCAGGGGTCGACGGGGAGCTGTTTTTT. Encoded protein: CASSPPAGVDGELFF.